These 19 T cell receptor beta chains share one sample of origin, sequenced in a study of shared clonotypes between healthy human individuals. Sequencing used immunoSEQ multiplex PCR; TCRdb keeps in-frame clones, though not all of them. The data contain 1.6 million or so clones, roughly 95% of them singletons. The sample was naive CD4+ T cells sorted from blood. Sample subset: CD45RA+ positively selected. These receptors all come from a man aged 25 to 40 in good health.

There are a few counts of this clone. V usage is TRBV7-3 and J usage is TRBJ2-1; tentatively, D is TRBD2 (5 bases). The CDR3 loop spans 12 amino acids. Trimming left V 1 base short and J 9 bases short, with 7 bases between. Germline CDR1 is SGHTA and CDR2 is FQGTGA. CDR3 nucleotide sequence: TGTGCCAGCAGCTTAATCGCGGGTGAGCAGTTCTTC. The encoded protein is CASSLIAGEQFF.

The chain has TRBV6-1 and TRBJ1-5; unclear D gene. V gave up 4 bases and J gave up 1 base, with 8 bases separating them. The CDR3 totals 14 residues. The germline gives CDR1 MNHNS, CDR2 SASEGT. CDR3 DNA sequence: TGTGCCAGCAGTGGGGCGGGGAGCAATCAGCCCCAGCATTTT. Translating gives CASSGAGSNQPQHF.

The V call is TRBV6-1, the J call TRBJ2-7; D is tentatively TRBD1 or TRBD2 (5 bases each). Germline V lookup: CDR1 MNHNS, CDR2 SASEGT. V lost 7 bases, J lost 2 bases, and 9 bases lay in between. The CDR3 sequence is 12 residues long. The CDR3 DNA reads as TGTGCCAGCATCGGGGCAACCTACGAGCAGTACTTC. Translating gives CASIGATYEQYF.

This chain uses TRBV28 with TRBJ1-4, with TRBD1 matching 9 bases. Germline V gene lookup returns CDR1 MDHEN and CDR2 SYDVKM. The CDR3 is made up of 15 amino acids. The V segment lost 6 bases and the J segment 7 bases; nucleotides outside the gene matches: 9. In DNA, the CDR3 is TGTGCCAGCAGCTTACCGGGACAGGGAGTTGAAAAACTGTTTTTT. Translation gives CASSLPGQGVEKLFF.

The CDR3 bases are TGTGCCAGCACCCTAGGACTAGCGGGAGCTTCCCCCCAGTTCTTC. Translating gives CASTLGLAGASPQFF. V usage is TRBV6-1 and J usage is TRBJ2-1; 13 positions match TRBD2. This CDR3 has 15 residues. Germline V gives CDR1 MNHNS, CDR2 SASEGT. With 7 bases clipped from V and 13 bases from J, the junction kept 13 bases outside the gene matches.

The V gene is TRBV11-2, the J gene TRBJ1-1; no clear D. Germline V gene data show CDR1 as SGHAT and CDR2 as FQNNGV. Trimming took 1 base from V and 6 from J, leaving 15 bases between them. CDR3 size: 15 residues. CDR3 amino acids: CASSLGHTPDSEAFF. The CDR3 DNA follows: TGTGCCAGCAGCTTAGGTCACACCCCGGACTCTGAAGCTTTCTTT.

J is TRBJ1-2 and V is TRBV9; 8 bases are shared with TRBD1. The CDR3 runs to 14 residues. With V trimmed by 3 bases and J by 4 bases, 5 bases remained unmatched. Germline V gene sequence: CDR1 SGDLS, CDR2 YYNGEE. The CDR3 DNA reads TGTGCCAGCAGCGCTCCAGGGGGCGGCTATGGCTACACCTTC. This codes for CASSAPGGGYGYTF.

The rearrangement uses TRBV5-1 and TRBJ2-4; unclear D gene. Germline CDR1 SGHRS, CDR2 YFSETQ. This CDR3 is built from 14 residues. V was trimmed by 4 bases and J by 8 bases, leaving 16 bases between them. The CDR3 sequence: CASSLSKVGDIQYF. The CDR3, as DNA: TGCGCCAGCAGCCTCTCTAAGGTTGGGGACATTCAGTACTTC.

The rearrangement joins TRBV29-1 to TRBJ2-7, with 8 bases lining up with TRBD2. This CDR3 contains 13 residues. After removal of 7 bases from V and 2 bases from J, the junction contained 7 bases not matched to a gene. Germline assignment: CDR1 SQVTM and CDR2 ANQGSEA. The CDR3 DNA follows: TGCAGCGCCGCGGGGGGAGAAACCTACGAGCAGTACTTC. Protein: CSAAGGETYEQYF.

The rearrangement joins TRBV28 to TRBJ2-2; no clear D. CDR1 and CDR2 (germline): MDHEN, SYDVKM. The CDR3 has 10 residues. V shed 6 bases and J shed 8 bases, with 4 bases lying between them. This chain's CDR3 is CASRHGELFF. The CDR3 coding sequence is TGTGCCAGCAGACATGGGGAGCTGTTTTTT.

V gene TRBV14 combines with J gene TRBJ2-4; D is tentatively TRBD1 or TRBD2 (5 bases each). CDR3 size: 16 residues. V was cut by 2 bases and J by 2 bases, with 13 bases left in between. The germline V gene encodes CDR1 SGHDN and CDR2 FVKESK. The CDR3: CASSQPLWGTKNIQYF. CDR3 sequence (DNA): TGTGCCAGCAGCCAACCCCTTTGGGGGACCAAAAACATTCAGTACTTC.

The rearrangement joins TRBV11-2 to TRBJ2-1; 9 bases agree with TRBD2. CDR3 size: 14 residues. Germline V lookup: CDR1 SGHAT, CDR2 FQNNGV. The V segment lost 1 base and the J segment 9 bases; nucleotides outside the gene matches: 4. The DNA for the CDR3 is TGTGCCAGCAGCTTAGTAGCGGGGGAGGGTGAGCAGTTCTTC. Translated: CASSLVAGEGEQFF. The entire variable domain, with the rest obtained from reference TRBV11-2 and TRBJ2-1, is as follows: EAGVAQSPRYKIIEKRQSVAFWCNPISGHATLYWYQQILGQGPKLLIQFQNNGVVDDSQLPKDRFSAERLKGVDSTLKIQPAKLEDSAVYLCASSLVAGEGEQFFGPGTRLTVL.

This rearrangement joins TRBV28 to TRBJ2-3; tentative D call: TRBD1 (6 bases). CDR3 length equals 14 residues. In germline, CDR1 is MDHEN, CDR2 SYDVKM. V lost 6 bases and J lost 4, with 14 bases in between. The CDR3 spells CASRVPGAPDTQYF. The CDR3 nucleotides read TGTGCCAGCAGGGTGCCAGGGGCCCCAGATACGCAGTATTTT.

V is TRBV6-5 and J is TRBJ2-7; 7 nucleotides line up with TRBD2. The CDR3 totals 12 residues. Germline CDR1 reads MNHEY; CDR2 reads SVGAGI. J lost 5 bases, V lost 8 bases, and 6 bases had no gene match. In DNA form, the CDR3 reads TGTGCCAGCGGGTTGGGGGGGGACGAGCAGTACTTC. This sequence encodes CASGLGGDEQYF.

The chain couples TRBV7-8 to TRBJ2-1, with no clear D. The V gene lost 5 bases and the J gene lost 6 bases, with 20 bases spanning the gap. The germline V gene has CDR1 SGHVS and CDR2 FQNEAQ. The CDR3 has 16 amino acids. The DNA of the CDR3 is TGTGCCAGCAGCCCCCCCGGGCTAGTAGTGGGCAATGAGCAGTTCTTC. Protein sequence: CASSPPGLVVGNEQFF.

The V and J genes are TRBV7-2 and TRBJ1-5; D is perhaps TRBD1 (5 bases). The CDR3 is 15 amino acids. V was pared by 2 bases and J by 9 bases, with 17 bases between. The V gene's germline CDR1 is SGHTA and CDR2 FQGNSA. The DNA of the CDR3 is TGTGCCAGCAGCTTAAATAGTGGGCAGGGTGGGCCCCAGCATTTT. Its protein product is CASSLNSGQGGPQHF.

V is TRBV7-3 and J is TRBJ2-3; 12 nucleotides line up with TRBD2. There are 17 residues in the CDR3. Per the germline V gene, CDR1 is SGHTA and CDR2 is FQGTGA. Trimming at V came to 5 bases and at J to 3 bases, leaving 9 bases not matched to a gene. CDR3 protein: CASSPRTSGIKTDTQYF. CDR3 bases: TGTGCCAGCAGCCCCCGGACTAGCGGGATTAAGACAGATACGCAGTATTTT.

On this clone itself: This sample includes further DNA sequences coding for the same CDR3. V gene TRBV5-1 combines with J gene TRBJ2-5; 7 nucleotides align to TRBD1. The V gene end was trimmed by 4 bases and the J gene end by 3 bases; junction bases not matched to a gene: 3. This CDR3 is built from 13 residues. Per the germline V gene, CDR1 is SGHRS and CDR2 is YFSETQ. The CDR3 protein is CASSITGEETQYF. As DNA, the CDR3 is TGCGCCAGCAGCATCACAGGGGAAGAGACCCAGTACTTC.

As regards this clone: Other DNA sequences within the sample encode an identical CDR3. This chain joins TRBV18 and TRBJ2-3; 10 bases align to TRBD2. The germline V gene encodes CDR1 KGHSH and CDR2 LQKENI. The CDR3 runs to 14 residues. Trimming removed 3 bases from V and 6 bases from J; junction bases left unmatched: 3. In nucleotides, the CDR3 is TGTGCCAGCTCACCTCTAGCGGGGGAGGATACGCAGTATTTT. It is translated as CASSPLAGEDTQYF.